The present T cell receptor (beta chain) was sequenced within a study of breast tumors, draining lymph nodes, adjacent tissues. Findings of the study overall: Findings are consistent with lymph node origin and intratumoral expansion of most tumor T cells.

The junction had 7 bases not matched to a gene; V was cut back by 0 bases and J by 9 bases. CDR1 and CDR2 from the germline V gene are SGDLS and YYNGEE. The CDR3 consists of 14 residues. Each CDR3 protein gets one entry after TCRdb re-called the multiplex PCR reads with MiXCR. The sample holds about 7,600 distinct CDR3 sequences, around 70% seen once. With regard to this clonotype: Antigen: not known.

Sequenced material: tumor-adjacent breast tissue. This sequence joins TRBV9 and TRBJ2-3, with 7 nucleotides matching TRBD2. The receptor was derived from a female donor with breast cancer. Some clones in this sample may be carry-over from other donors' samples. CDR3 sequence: CASSVASGDGTQYF. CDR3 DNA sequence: TGTGCCAGCAGCGTAGCCAGCGGGGACGGAACGCAGTATTTT.